A selection of T cell receptor beta chains follows, all from one sample in a study of type 1 regulatory T cells. TCRdb called the reads again in MiXCR, with one record for every CDR3 protein. This sample has over 90,000 distinct CDR3 sequences; 25% to 40% occur once, and the top ten carry 2.2%. Sequencing used CD4+ T cells, either the whole sample or a sorted fraction (not recorded which). The source is a human donor in good health. Each CDR3 is given with its conserved first and last residue. The order of the fields is clone size, J gene, V gene, D gene, CDR3 protein, CDR3 DNA. A D gene is named only where the DNA matches it firmly. Size values are once, few and many counts, or a class for expanded clones, and some rows have none.

many	TRBJ1-2	TRBV2	TRBD1	CASSRTGGYGYTF	TGTGCCAGCAGTAGGACAGGGGGCTATGGCTACACCTTC
few	TRBJ2-2	TRBV7-2	TRBD1	CASSRHRGQAGELFF	TGTGCCAGCAGCCGACACAGGGGGCAAGCCGGGGAGCTGTTTTTT
few	TRBJ2-7	TRBV10-3	NA	CAISGTPAYEQYF	TGTGCCATCAGTGGGACACCGGCCTACGAGCAGTACTTC
few	TRBJ2-1	TRBV5-1	NA	CASSLGRSSYNEQFF	TGCGCCAGCAGCTTAGGTAGGAGCTCCTACAATGAGCAGTTCTTC
few	TRBJ2-3	TRBV27	NA	CASSTGGWDTQYF	TGTGCCAGCAGCACGGGGGGCTGGGATACGCAGTATTTT
NA	TRBJ2-7	TRBV15	TRBD1	CATSRDSRGTGHRSEQYF	TGTGCCACCAGCAGAGATTCGCGCGGGACAGGGCATCGAAGCGAGCAGTACTTC
NA	TRBJ2-7	TRBV27	TRBD2	CASSPVAGGFGRQYF	TGTGCCAGCAGTCCCGTAGCGGGGGGTTTTGGTCGGCAGTACTTC
few	TRBJ2-3	TRBV7-6	TRBD2	CASSHRLAGGTDTQYF	TGTGCCAGCAGTCACAGACTAGCGGGAGGTACAGATACGCAGTATTTT
NA	TRBJ2-1	TRBV20-1	NA	CSARDSLIDGQFF	TGCAGTGCTAGAGACTCTCTAATAGACGGGCAGTTCTTC
few	TRBJ2-1	TRBV7-8	NA	CASSHSSPGKFDNEQFF	TGTGCCAGCAGCCACAGTAGCCCGGGGAAGTTCGACAATGAGCAGTTCTTC
NA	TRBJ1-2	TRBV20-1	NA	CSASRTGSSYGYTF	TGCAGTGCTTCCCGGACGGGATCCTCCTATGGCTACACCTTC
once	TRBJ2-7	TRBV2	NA	CASSGAIYEQYF	TGTGCCAGCAGTGGGGCTATCTACGAGCAGTACTTC
few	TRBJ2-4	TRBV20-1	NA	CSASLTADGAKNIQYF	TGCAGTGCTAGCCTAACGGCAGACGGGGCCAAAAACATTCAGTACTTC
NA	TRBJ2-7	TRBV11-2	NA	CARATEETYEQYF	TGTGCCAGGGCGACGGAGGAGACCTACGAGCAGTACTTC
NA	TRBJ2-7	TRBV27	NA	CASSEGPLSYEQYF	TGTGCCAGCAGTGAGGGACCGCTTTCCTACGAGCAGTACTTC
few	TRBJ2-6	TRBV6-6	TRBD1	CASRLREGTGGVSANVLTF	TGTGCCAGCAGACTAAGAGAAGGGACAGGGGGCGTCTCAGCCAACGTCCTGACTTTC
NA	TRBJ2-7	TRBV5-1	TRBD2	CASSGASGAYEQYF	TGCGCCAGCAGCGGTGCTAGCGGGGCCTACGAGCAGTACTTC
few	TRBJ1-2	TRBV19	NA	CASSIDPSRGENYGYTF	TGTGCCAGTAGTATAGACCCCAGTAGGGGAGAGAACTATGGCTACACCTTC